This TCR beta chain was sequenced during a study of CD4+ T cells in melanoma (dated by TCRdb to between 2021 and 2024). Background for the entire study: Neoantigen-specific CD4+ T cells in human melanoma were what the study investigated. What the research found in general, with its limitations: Neoantigen-specific CD4+ T cells in melanoma were reported to show diverse differentiation states. Neoantigen-specific CD4+ T cells were reported to be correlated with the function of CD8+ T cells, macrophages and B cells.

Libraries were made using the immunoSEQ multiplex PCR assay. Held by TCRdb, this immuneACCESS table contains in-frame sequences only and omits some clones. Under half of the omission traces to an unresolved V gene where checked; the cause of the rest is unknown. For this sample the table gives approximately 9,400 clones, of which under 65% were detected only once. In total, the top ten clones hold 13% of the sample. This clone was found once. Its binding antigen is unknown. No base quality values were provided; no much bigger clone lies one nucleotide off. From the cysteine up to the phenylalanine, the CDR3 has a length of 14 residues. Kept here is only the CDR3 DNA, which spans 42 bases and is read in frame from base 1. Reading the germline V gene gives CDR1 SGHRS and CDR2 YFSETQ. Trimming takes 1 base from V and 7 bases from J, and the germline ends sit 13 bases apart. Patients with melanoma were used as donors.

The sequence is built from TRBV5-1 and TRBJ2-3; the best D guess is TRBD2, with 6 bases matching. The source is a human donor with melanoma. Sequencing was performed on cells from a culture (not recorded whether cultured in vitro). The DNA sequence is given as TGCGCCAGCAGCTTGAACTCCGCGGGGAATACGCAGTATTTT. Translated, this is CASSLNSAGNTQYF. Full variable domain (CDR3 extended with the reference TRBV5-1 and TRBJ2-3 proteins): KAGVTQTPRYLIKTRGQQVTLSCSPISGHRSVSWYQQTPGQGLQFLFEYFSETQRNKGNFPGRFSGRQFSNSRSEMNVSTLELGDSALYLCASSLNSAGNTQYFGPGTRLTVL.